The 3 T cell receptor beta chains below come from one sample, sequenced in a study of T cells in Graves' hyperthyroidism and ophthalmopathy. TCR beta CDR3 regions were amplified from RNA transcripts. TCR CDR3 regions were first amplified by RT-PCR with HTBI primers. TCRdb reanalysed the multiplex PCR reads using MiXCR and keeps one entry per CDR3 protein. This sample has around 370,000 distinct CDR3 sequences, with around 20% found just once. The sample consisted of blood. Receptor source: a man aged 18 to 30 with Graves' ophthalmopathy.

This clonotype was counted at least ten times. This rearrangement joins TRBV28 to TRBJ1-5; maybe TRBD1 (6 bases). The CDR3 is 19 residues long. Trimming pared 4 bases from V and 1 base from J, leaving 23 bases between. In germline, CDR1 is MDHEN, CDR2 SYDVKM. CDR3 region: CASSSPSLTGLRSNQPQHF. CDR3 DNA sequence: TGTGCCAGCAGTTCCCCGTCCTTAACAGGGCTTAGGAGCAATCAGCCCCAGCATTTT.

The chain links TRBV18 to TRBJ2-1; 10 bases agree with TRBD2. Germline loops: CDR1 KGHSH, CDR2 LQKENI. The CDR3 spans 16 residues. With V trimmed by 5 bases and J by 6 bases, 10 bases remained unmatched. This CDR3 reads CASSVAGGSFGNEQFF. The CDR3 DNA is TGTGCCAGCTCAGTAGCGGGAGGCTCCTTTGGCAATGAGCAGTTCTTC.

The chain links TRBV2 to TRBJ2-3; D is possibly TRBD1 (5 bases). The germline V and J ends were trimmed by 3 bases and 4 bases, with 17 bases remaining between them. Germline V gene sequence: CDR1 SNHLY, CDR2 FYNNEI. The length of the CDR3 is 16 residues. The CDR3 nucleotides are TGTGCCAGCAGTGAGTCAGGGCCAGGTCGTGCAGATACGCAGTATTTT. It specifies CASSESGPGRADTQYF.